Included here is one TCR beta chain sequence, with context. Its antigen is not known. These data belong to a study of cytomegalovirus exposure and HLA in healthy donors. Study outcomes and limitations: The investigators catalogued about 170 TCR beta chains as cytomegalovirus-associated. Across all donors, roughly uniform sequencing depth was an assumption of the presence/absence analyses. Equally common other TCR beta chains were less clonally expanded than HLA-associated ones, a later analysis found.

The CDR3 runs to 15 residues. Trimming pared 0 bases from V and 3 bases from J, leaving 12 bases between. Per germline, CDR1 SGHRS and CDR2 YFSETQ. The PCR contained 60 Vbeta and 13 Jbeta primers. The data were produced by immunoSEQ multiplex PCR, yet TCRdb's version contains in-frame clones alone and is incomplete. Seen here are 100,000 to 150,000 clones, around 77% observed once, and the top ten hold roughly 3.9%. The chain combines TRBV5-1 with TRBJ1-1; D not certain. The source of this sequence is a male donor in good health and CMV-seropositive. Sequenced material: PBMCs. The CDR3 DNA sequence: TGCGCCAGCAGCTTGGGAGGGATATATGACACTGAAGCTTTCTTT. It codes for CASSLGGIYDTEAFF.